The following is a T cell receptor beta chain sequence with its context. Its antigen is undetermined. CDR1 is MNHEY and CDR2 is SVGAGI in the germline V gene. This CDR3 contains 12 residues. V dropped 6 bases and J dropped 7 bases, with 13 bases sitting between them. Though nominally healthy at sampling, donors likely had unrecorded immune exposures. PCR amplification relied on 60 Vbeta primers (plus 13 Jbeta primers). Assay: immunoSEQ multiplex PCR; the TCRdb copy retains only in-frame clones and omits some. The data contain 150,000 to 180,000 clones, 65% to 75% of them singletons. This sample is part of a study of cytomegalovirus exposure and HLA in healthy donors. Overall study results and limits: For cytomegalovirus status, the classifier reportedly gave diagnoses with high specificity and sensitivity. In a later analysis, HLA-C alleles had the fewest associated TCRs, DRB1 alleles the most. As was reported, the HLA-A and HLA-B alleles of most subjects were accurately predicted from TCR beta sequences.

Sequencing was carried out using PBMCs. This chain links TRBV6-5 with TRBJ2-7, with unresolved D. This sequence originates from a man aged 25 to 40 in good health and CMV-seronegative. In DNA form, the CDR3 reads TGTGCCAGCAGCCACGATAACGGGGAGCAGTACTTC. It encodes CASSHDNGEQYF.